This T cell receptor beta chain was documented in a study of vaccination and CD4 T cells after COVID-19. Study-wide background: Median time from COVID diagnosis to post-COVID sampling was over 85 days (35 to 161). Study results and caveats: Median SARS-CoV-2-reactive clonotype numbers rose nonsignificantly, 21 to 38. It was found that, in convalescent patients, 304 of 307 vaccine-specific clones were spike mono-reactive.

The Oncomine TCR Beta short-read assay generated sequence data from the DNA of cultured CD4+ T cells. MiXCR was run by TCRdb on the PCR reads, yielding one entry per CDR3 protein. The profile shows about 15,000 distinct CDR3 sequences, 40% to 45% of them singletons. Regarding treatment: approximately 10-day PBMC culture with coronavirus spike peptide pools or control peptides (ViraFEST assay). Peptide pool stimulation in ViraFEST expanded antigen-specific T cells, whose TCRs were then sequenced. As to this clonotype: Its antigen is currently unknown.

This receptor was obtained from a human donor with COVID-19. The specimen sequenced was cultured CD4+ T cells from blood.

This CDR3 is CASSQGGGYGYTF. CDR3 nucleotides: TGTGCCAGCAGCCAGGGCGGCGGCTATGGCTACACCTTC. The genes are TRBV3-1 and TRBJ1-2; no reliable D call. Looked up from germline, CDR1 is LGHDT and CDR2 is YNNKEL (reference sequence). The CDR3 totals 13 residues. With 3 bases removed from V and 4 bases from J, the gap between germline ends came to 9 bases.